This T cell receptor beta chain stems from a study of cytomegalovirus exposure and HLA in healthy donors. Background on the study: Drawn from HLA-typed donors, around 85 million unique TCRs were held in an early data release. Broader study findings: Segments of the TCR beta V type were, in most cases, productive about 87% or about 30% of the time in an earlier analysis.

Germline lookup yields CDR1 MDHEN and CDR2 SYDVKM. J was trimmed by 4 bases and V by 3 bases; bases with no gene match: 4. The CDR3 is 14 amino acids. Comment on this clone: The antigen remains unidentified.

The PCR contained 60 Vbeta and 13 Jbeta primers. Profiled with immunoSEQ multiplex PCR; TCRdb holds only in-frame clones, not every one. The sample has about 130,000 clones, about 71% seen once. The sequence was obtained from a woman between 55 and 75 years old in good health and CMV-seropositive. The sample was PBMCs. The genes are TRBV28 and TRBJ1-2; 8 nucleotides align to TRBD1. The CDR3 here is CASSFSGGAYGYTF. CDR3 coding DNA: TGTGCCAGCAGTTTTTCAGGGGGCGCCTATGGCTACACCTTC.